This TCR beta chain stems from a study of blood T cell repertoires in COVID-19. Background on the study: Samples of COVID-19 (acute and convalescent) were obtained from the United States, Italy and Spain. Sample material is recorded as cDNA or gDNA derived from T cells, B-cell-depleted T cells, or PBMCs.

The V and J ends lost 0 bases and 1 base respectively, with 7 bases between them. Germline V gene lookup returns CDR1 SGHNT and CDR2 YYREEE (reference sequence). This CDR3 is built from 15 residues. Participants were aged roughly 18 to 90 years, lived in under 30 US areas, and enrolled virtually. Data came from immunoSEQ multiplex PCR; TCRdb stores just in-frame clones and leaves some out. This sample has around 200,000 clones, with around nine tenths found just once. The chain carries TRBV5-4 and TRBJ2-2; tentatively, D is TRBD2 (5 bases). This TCR was sampled from a woman aged 18-29 years who had recovered from COVID-19. Sequenced input: PBMCs or T cells enriched from blood (not recorded which). This CDR3 reads CASSLGGKNTGELFF. CDR3 in DNA: TGTGCCAGCAGCTTGGGAGGGAAGAACACCGGGGAGCTGTTTTTT.